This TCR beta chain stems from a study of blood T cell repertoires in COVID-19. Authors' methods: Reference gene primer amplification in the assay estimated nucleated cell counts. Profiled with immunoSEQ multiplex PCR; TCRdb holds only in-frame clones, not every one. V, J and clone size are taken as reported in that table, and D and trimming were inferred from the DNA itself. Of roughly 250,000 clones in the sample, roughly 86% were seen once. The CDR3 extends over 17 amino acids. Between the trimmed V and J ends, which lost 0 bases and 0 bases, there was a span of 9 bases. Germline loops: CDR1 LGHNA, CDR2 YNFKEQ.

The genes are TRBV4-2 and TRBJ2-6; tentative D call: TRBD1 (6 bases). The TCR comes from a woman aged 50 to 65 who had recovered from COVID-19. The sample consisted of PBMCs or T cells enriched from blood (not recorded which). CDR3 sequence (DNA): TGTGCCAGCAGCCAAGATCTAGGGGGCTCTGGGGCCAACGTCCTGACTTTC. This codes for CASSQDLGGSGANVLTF.